This is a list of T cell receptor beta chains from one sample in a study of spatial heterogeneity in lung cancer. TCRdb processed the 5' RACE reads anew with MiXCR; each CDR3 protein has one entry. The data show 9,500 or so distinct CDR3 sequences, approximately 15% seen once. The sequencing here drew on lung tumor tissue, taken at surgery. The receptors were sampled from a male donor with early-stage non-small cell lung cancer. The CDR3 runs from the conserved cysteine through the conserved F or W. The D gene is left open where the match is weak. The size entry is marked missing in some rows and otherwise reads once, few, many or a size class.

abundance,d_gene,v_gene,j_gene,CDR3nt,CDR3aa
-,-,TRBV6-2/TRBV6-3,TRBJ2-5,TGTGCCAGCAGTGGTAGGGAGACCCAGTACTTC,CASSGRETQYF
-,TRBD1,TRBV7-9,TRBJ2-3,TGTGCCAGCAGCTTACGACAGGGAGTCACAGATACGCAGTATTTT,CASSLRQGVTDTQYF
medium-sized,TRBD1,TRBV28,TRBJ1-6,TGTGCCAGCAGGTCCACAGGGGGTAATTCACCCCTCCACTTT,CASRSTGGNSPLHF
-,TRBD1,TRBV18,TRBJ1-5,TGTGCCAGCTCTCCAGGGACAGGGGCTAATCAGCCCCAGCATTTT,CASSPGTGANQPQHF
many,-,TRBV7-6,TRBJ2-7,TGTGCCAGCAGCCCTTTAAGCTCCTACGAGCAGTACTTC,CASSPLSSYEQYF
many,TRBD1,TRBV9,TRBJ2-2,TGTGCCAGCAGAAAGACAGGGGGCGGCGGGGAGCTGTTTTTT,CASRKTGGGGELFF
medium-sized,TRBD1,TRBV18,TRBJ2-1,TGTGCCAGCACCCATCGACAGGGGGCATTGAATGAGCAGTTCTTC,CASTHRQGALNEQFF
many,-,TRBV11-2,TRBJ1-6,TGTGCCAGCAGTGACTCTGTTGGACTTACACCCCTCCACTTT,CASSDSVGLTPLHF
medium-sized,-,TRBV24-1,TRBJ2-7,TGTGCCACCAGTGAAGGGGGAGAGGCCTACGAGCAGTACTTC,CATSEGGEAYEQYF
many,-,TRBV30,TRBJ1-2,TGTGCCTTGGAGGTGATGGGAGGCTACACCTTC,CALEVMGGYTF
-,TRBD1,TRBV5-1,TRBJ2-3,TGCGCCAGCAGCTTAGGACAGGGGGCGAAAACAGATACGCAGTATTTT,CASSLGQGAKTDTQYF
many,TRBD2,TRBV27,TRBJ2-1,TGTGCCAGCAGTCCTGGGACTAGCGGGAGCTCCTACAATGAGCAGTTCTTC,CASSPGTSGSSYNEQFF
many,-,TRBV5-1,TRBJ2-7,TGCGCCAGCGGAACGGGCACAGGTCAGCAGTACTTC,CASGTGTGQQYF
many,-,TRBV12-3/TRBV12-4,TRBJ2-7,TGTGCCAGCGGGGTGGCGAACAGCTACGAGCAGTACTTC,CASGVANSYEQYF
-,TRBD1,TRBV12-3/TRBV12-4,TRBJ1-5,TGTGCCAGCAGTTTTACAGGGGACGGGCAGCCCCAGCATTTT,CASSFTGDGQPQHF
many,TRBD2,TRBV7-9,TRBJ2-2,TGTGCCAGCAGCTCCATGTACAGCCGGAGCGGGAGTTTGGTTACCGGGGAGCTGTTTTTT,CASSSMYSRSGSLVTGELFF
medium-sized,-,TRBV11-3,TRBJ2-7,TGTGCCAGCAGCTTAGATTGGGCCGGCGAGCAGTACTTC,CASSLDWAGEQYF
many,TRBD1,TRBV7-9,TRBJ1-1,TGTGCCAGCAGCCAACAGGGGGCTGCGAACACTGAAGCTTTCTTT,CASSQQGAANTEAFF
-,TRBD1,TRBV5-1,TRBJ1-6,TGCGCCAGCAGGTCGGCCGGGACAGAAAATTCACCCCTCCACTTT,CASRSAGTENSPLHF
large,TRBD1,TRBV6-5,TRBJ2-7,TGTGCCAGCAGTTCCGGGCAGGGGGCTTACGAGCAGTACTTC,CASSSGQGAYEQYF
many,-,TRBV12-3/TRBV12-4,TRBJ2-7,TGTGCCAGCAGTTTAGCCCCCGAGCAGTACTTC,CASSLAPEQYF
many,-,TRBV4-1,TRBJ1-1,TGCGCCAGCAGCCAAGACCCCGCGGGCCGGGCTGAAGCTTTCTTT,CASSQDPAGRAEAFF
many,-,TRBV6-2/TRBV6-3,TRBJ2-1,TGTGCCAGCAGTTTTACAGGCGACAATGAGCAGTTCTTC,CASSFTGDNEQFF
many,TRBD2,TRBV20-1,TRBJ2-2,TGCAGTGCTAGGGGAAGCGGGAGCACCGGGGAGCTGTTTTTT,CSARGSGSTGELFF
many,-,TRBV5-1,TRBJ2-3,TGCGCCAGCAGCGACCCTCATTCGGATACGCAGTATTTT,CASSDPHSDTQYF
medium-sized,TRBD1,TRBV12-3/TRBV12-4,TRBJ1-1,TGTGCCAGCAGTTCACAGGGGACGAACACTGAAGCTTTCTTT,CASSSQGTNTEAFF
many,-,TRBV28,TRBJ1-1,TGTGCCAGCAGTTTACCCCCCAGGCATCCGAACACTGAAGCTTTCTTT,CASSLPPRHPNTEAFF
-,TRBD2,TRBV20-1,TRBJ2-1,TGCAGTGCTAGAGATCTAGCGGGGTACAATGAGCAGTTCTTC,CSARDLAGYNEQFF
many,TRBD1,TRBV27,TRBJ1-6,TGTGCCAGCAACCCCAGGGGGAGGATAAATTCACCCCTCCACTTT,CASNPRGRINSPLHF
many,TRBD1,TRBV7-9,TRBJ1-5,TGTGCCAGCAGCTTTGGGGGAGGGACAGATAGCAATCAGCCCCAGCATTTT,CASSFGGGTDSNQPQHF
many,-,TRBV20-1,TRBJ1-2,TGCAGTGCTAGATCGGGGGATCCTGGCTACACCTTC,CSARSGDPGYTF
many,-,TRBV29-1,TRBJ1-2,TGCAGCGTTGAACGGGTTGACTATGGCTACACCTTC,CSVERVDYGYTF
many,-,TRBV29-1,TRBJ1-1,TGCAGCGGGTCGGGGCTAGGCACTGAAGCTTTCTTT,CSGSGLGTEAFF
many,TRBD1,TRBV7-2,TRBJ2-3,TGTGCCAGCAGCTTTCACAGGGGCACCGGTACGCAGTATTTT,CASSFHRGTGTQYF
many,TRBD2,TRBV10-3,TRBJ2-1,TGTGCCATCACGATAGGGACTAGCGCCGCCAATGAGCAGTTCTTC,CAITIGTSAANEQFF
many,TRBD2,TRBV11-2,TRBJ2-3,TGTGCCAGCAGCTGGGGGACTAGCGGGACTGACACAGATACGCAGTATTTT,CASSWGTSGTDTDTQYF
many,TRBD2,TRBV3-1,TRBJ2-2,TGTGCCAGCAGCCTGGCTAGCGGGAGGGAAGGTAGCGGGGAGCTGTTTTTT,CASSLASGREGSGELFF
-,-,TRBV12-3/TRBV12-4,TRBJ2-3,TGTGCCAGCAGCCCTGATGACCGACACCTCACAGATACGCAGTATTTT,CASSPDDRHLTDTQYF